These T cell receptor beta chains were read from a single sample in a study of a mutant IDH1 vaccine in newly diagnosed glioma. Using immunoSEQ multiplex PCR, the repertoire was profiled, and TCRdb retains in-frame clones only, with some absent. The table has 60,000 or so clones, approximately 80% seen once; the top ten hold roughly 4%. No cognate antigen is known for these TCRs. Source: PBMCs, taken from a glioma patient whose treatment included an IDH1 peptide vaccine. These TCRs come from a man between 25 and 39 years old with glioma. CDR3s include the opening cysteine and the closing phenylalanine or tryptophan.

V gene: TRBV11-2; J gene: TRBJ1-1; CDR3 protein: CASSFPGTEAFF
V gene: TRBV10-3; J gene: TRBJ2-7; CDR3 protein: CAISEQGNEQYF
V gene: TRBV7-2; J gene: TRBJ1-2; CDR3 protein: CASRRQGDGYTF
V gene: TRBV5-1; J gene: TRBJ2-3; CDR3 protein: CASSSRFIAQEDTQYF
V gene: TRBV7-9; J gene: TRBJ2-3; CDR3 protein: CASSLGRSSIGTDTQYF
V gene: TRBV19; J gene: TRBJ1-1; CDR3 protein: CASSKARTGALGNTEAFF
V gene: TRBV5-4; J gene: TRBJ2-7; CDR3 protein: CASSQNSYEQYF
V gene: TRBV5-6; J gene: TRBJ1-5; CDR3 protein: CASSLQGDSNQPQHF
V gene: TRBV6-5; J gene: TRBJ1-3; CDR3 protein: CASTRSRAPGNTIYF
V gene: TRBV6-1; J gene: TRBJ2-1; CDR3 protein: CASSEATVSYNEQFF
V gene: TRBV29-1; J gene: TRBJ2-1; CDR3 protein: CSVDDAGNEQFF
V gene: TRBV5-1; J gene: TRBJ1-1; CDR3 protein: CASSSLRTPNTEAFF
V gene: TRBV6-1; J gene: TRBJ1-5; CDR3 protein: CASTGVHSNQPQHF
V gene: TRBV4-1; J gene: TRBJ1-2; CDR3 protein: CASSQEGGNPIYRGYTF
V gene: TRBV6-6; J gene: TRBJ1-1; CDR3 protein: CASSPTTGVNTEAFF
V gene: TRBV2; J gene: TRBJ2-1; CDR3 protein: CASMGARTRSYNEQFF
V gene: TRBV20-1; J gene: TRBJ1-6; CDR3 protein: CSARGDSPLHF
V gene: TRBV4-1; J gene: TRBJ1-2; CDR3 protein: CASSQDAGRYGYTF
V gene: TRBV12-2; J gene: TRBJ1-5; CDR3 protein: CASRLNPDLDQPQHF
V gene: TRBV29-1; J gene: TRBJ2-7; CDR3 protein: CSVVRGQGAYEQYF
V gene: TRBV10-2; J gene: TRBJ2-1; CDR3 protein: CASSETLLNEQFF
V gene: TRBV7-9; J gene: TRBJ2-1; CDR3 protein: CASSLKNNEQFF
V gene: TRBV10-3; J gene: TRBJ1-2; CDR3 protein: CAISDDGGFGYTF
V gene: TRBV19; J gene: TRBJ1-5; CDR3 protein: CASSIPRLDRVNQPQHF
V gene: TRBV5-1; J gene: TRBJ1-3; CDR3 protein: CASRPNGGGNTIYF
V gene: TRBV4-1; J gene: TRBJ2-1; CDR3 protein: CASSQAGGQDGYNEQFF
V gene: TRBV4-1; J gene: TRBJ1-2; CDR3 protein: CASSQDGGWQYYGYTF
V gene: TRBV4-2; J gene: TRBJ1-5; CDR3 protein: CASSQDWYRINQPQHF
V gene: TRBV4-1; J gene: TRBJ1-1; CDR3 protein: CASSQAQQGKYQAFF
V gene: TRBV7-9; J gene: TRBJ1-2; CDR3 protein: CASSSRPTGADDGYTF
V gene: TRBV9; J gene: TRBJ2-1; CDR3 protein: CASSGGLAAYNEQFF
V gene: TRBV5-4; J gene: TRBJ2-2; CDR3 protein: CASRSGGRGTGELFF
V gene: TRBV6-1; J gene: NA; CDR3 protein: CASSLVGYEQYF
V gene: TRBV5-4; J gene: TRBJ2-3; CDR3 protein: CASSAPSTDTQYF
V gene: TRBV19; J gene: TRBJ2-7; CDR3 protein: CASSVTVSYEQYF
V gene: TRBV2; J gene: TRBJ2-7; CDR3 protein: CASSEGKTGTAKTYEQYF
V gene: TRBV28; J gene: TRBJ1-1; CDR3 protein: CASSFPKTEAFF
V gene: TRBV7-9; J gene: TRBJ2-1; CDR3 protein: CASSSAAGPLSYNEQFF
V gene: TRBV27; J gene: TRBJ2-1; CDR3 protein: CASSPTFRGAYNEQFF